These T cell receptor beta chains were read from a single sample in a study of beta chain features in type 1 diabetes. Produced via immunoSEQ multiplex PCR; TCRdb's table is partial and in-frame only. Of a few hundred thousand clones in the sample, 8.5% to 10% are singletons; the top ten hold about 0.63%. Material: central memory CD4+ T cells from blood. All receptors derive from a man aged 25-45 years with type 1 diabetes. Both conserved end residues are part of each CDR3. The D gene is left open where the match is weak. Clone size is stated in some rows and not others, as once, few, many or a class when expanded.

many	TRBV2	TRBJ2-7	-	TGTGCCAGCTCCCCCAACTACGAGCAGTACTTC	CASSPNYEQYF
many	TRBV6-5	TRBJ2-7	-	TGTGCCAGCACCCTGGACGGTTCCTACGAGCAGTACTTC	CASTLDGSYEQYF
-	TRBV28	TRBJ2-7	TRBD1	TGTGCCAGCAGTCTAGGGACAGGGGTGGGAGAGCAGTACTTC	CASSLGTGVGEQYF
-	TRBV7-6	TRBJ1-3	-	TGTGCCAGCAGCTTAGGGGCACAGGGTGGAAACACCATATATTTT	CASSLGAQGGNTIYF
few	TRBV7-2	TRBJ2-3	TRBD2	TGTGCCAGCAGCTTCCCTCTCGGGACTAGCGGCAGAGAGACAGATACGCAGTATTTT	CASSFPLGTSGRETDTQYF
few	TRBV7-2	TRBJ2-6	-	TGTGCCAGCAGCCTTAACTCTGGGGCCAACGTCCTGACTTTC	CASSLNSGANVLTF
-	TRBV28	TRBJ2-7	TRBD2	TGTGCCAGCAGTTTAGGAGGTAGCGGGAGGGTGTGGTACTTC	CASSLGGSGRVWYF
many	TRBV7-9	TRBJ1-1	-	TGTGCCAGCAGCTTACGGCAGGGAGACACTGAAGCTTTCTTT	CASSLRQGDTEAFF
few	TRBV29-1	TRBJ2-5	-	TGCAGCGTCGTGAGGGAGCGGGAGACCCAGTACTTC	CSVVRERETQYF
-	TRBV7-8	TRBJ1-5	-	TGTGCCAGCAGTCCCGACGGGGGCAATCAGCCCCAGCATTTT	CASSPDGGNQPQHF
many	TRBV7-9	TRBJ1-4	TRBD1	TGTGCCAGCAGCACACAGGGGGCCAGTGAAAAACTGTTTTTT	CASSTQGASEKLFF
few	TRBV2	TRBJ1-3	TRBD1	TGTGCCAGCAGTCAGGGACAGGGCTTCTCTGGAAACACCATATATTTT	CASSQGQGFSGNTIYF
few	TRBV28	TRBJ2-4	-	TGTGCCAGCAGTCCCCCGGACGGGGGCTTTTCCAAAAACATTCAGTACTTC	CASSPPDGGFSKNIQYF
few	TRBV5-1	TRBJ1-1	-	TGCGCCAGCAGCTCCCCAGATCTAGGACAGACTGTGGCTTTCTTT	CASSSPDLGQTVAFF
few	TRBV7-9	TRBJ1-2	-	TGTGCCAGCAGCTTCGGGACACCTACTAATCATGGCTACACCTTC	CASSFGTPTNHGYTF
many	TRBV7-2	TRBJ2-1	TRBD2	TGTGCCAGCAGCCCTCGACTAGCGGGAGGTAATGAGCAGTTCTTC	CASSPRLAGGNEQFF
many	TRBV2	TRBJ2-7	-	TGTGCCAGCAGCGAGAGGGGAAGCCGCCTCTATTCCTACGAGCAGTACTTC	CASSERGSRLYSYEQYF